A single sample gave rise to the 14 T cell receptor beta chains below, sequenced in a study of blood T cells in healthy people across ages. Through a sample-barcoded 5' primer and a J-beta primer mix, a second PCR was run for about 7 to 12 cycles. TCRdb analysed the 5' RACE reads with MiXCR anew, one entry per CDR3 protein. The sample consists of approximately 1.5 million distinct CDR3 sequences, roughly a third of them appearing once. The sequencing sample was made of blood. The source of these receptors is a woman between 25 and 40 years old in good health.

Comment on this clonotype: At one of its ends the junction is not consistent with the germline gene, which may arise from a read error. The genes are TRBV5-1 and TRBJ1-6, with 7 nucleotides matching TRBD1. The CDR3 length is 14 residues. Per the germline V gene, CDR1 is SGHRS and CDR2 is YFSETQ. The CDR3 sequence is CASSVKGANSLLHF. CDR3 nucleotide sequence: TGCGCCAGCAGCGTGAAGGGGGCCAATTCACTCCTCCACTTT.

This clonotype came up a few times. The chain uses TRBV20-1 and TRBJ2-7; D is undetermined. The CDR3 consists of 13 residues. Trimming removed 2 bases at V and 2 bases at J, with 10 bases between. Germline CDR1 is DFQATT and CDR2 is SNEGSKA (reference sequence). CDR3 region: CSARPRLAYEQYF. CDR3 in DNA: TGCAGTGCTAGACCCCGATTAGCCTACGAGCAGTACTTC.

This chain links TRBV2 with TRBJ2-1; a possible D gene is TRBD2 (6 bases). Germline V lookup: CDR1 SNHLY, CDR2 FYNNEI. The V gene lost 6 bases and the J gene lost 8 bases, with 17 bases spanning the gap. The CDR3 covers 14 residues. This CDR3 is CASSLRREMDEQFF. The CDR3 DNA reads TGTGCCAGCAGCCTCCGGAGGGAAATGGATGAGCAGTTCTTC.

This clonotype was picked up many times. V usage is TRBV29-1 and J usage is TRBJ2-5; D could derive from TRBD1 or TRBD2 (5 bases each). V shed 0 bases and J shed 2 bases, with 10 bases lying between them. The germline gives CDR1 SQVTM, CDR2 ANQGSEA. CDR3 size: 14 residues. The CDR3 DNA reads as TGCAGCGTTGAAGAGTTGGGACGGCAAGAGACCCAGTACTTC. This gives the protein CSVEELGRQETQYF.

CDR3 in amino acids: CASSPQSGVEGYTF. CDR3 sequence (DNA): TGTGCCAGCAGCCCCCAATCAGGGGTCGAGGGCTACACCTTC. The chain employs TRBV7-2 and TRBJ2-1; D is possibly TRBD1 (6 bases). Judging by the DNA end, TRBJ1-2 fits better; the J call may be wrong. The CDR3 loop spans 14 amino acids. Per the germline V gene, CDR1 is SGHTA and CDR2 is FQGNSA.

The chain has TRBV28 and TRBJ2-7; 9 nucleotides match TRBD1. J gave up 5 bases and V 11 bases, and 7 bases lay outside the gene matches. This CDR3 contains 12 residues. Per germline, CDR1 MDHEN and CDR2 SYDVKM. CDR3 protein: CAGAGQGNEQYF. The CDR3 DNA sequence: TGTGCCGGGGCAGGACAGGGGAACGAGCAGTACTTC.

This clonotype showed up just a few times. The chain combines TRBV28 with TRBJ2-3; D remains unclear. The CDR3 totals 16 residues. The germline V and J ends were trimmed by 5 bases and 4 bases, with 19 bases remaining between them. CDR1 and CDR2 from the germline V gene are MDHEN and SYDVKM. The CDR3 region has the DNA TGTGCCAGCAGTGCCCCCACCCCGGCCGGATCAGATACGCAGTATTTT. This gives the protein CASSAPTPAGSDTQYF.

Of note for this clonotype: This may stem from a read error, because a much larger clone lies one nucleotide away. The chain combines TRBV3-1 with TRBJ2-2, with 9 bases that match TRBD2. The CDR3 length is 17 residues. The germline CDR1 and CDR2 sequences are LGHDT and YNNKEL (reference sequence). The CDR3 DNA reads TGTGCCAGCAGCCGAATTAGCGGGGGCCCGAACACCGGGGAGCGGTTTTTT. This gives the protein CASSRISGGPNTGERFF. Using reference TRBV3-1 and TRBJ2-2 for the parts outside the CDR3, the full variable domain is DTAVSQTPKYLVTQMGNDKSIKCEQNLGHDTMYWYKQDSKKFLKIMFSYNNKELIINETVPNRFSPKSPDKAHLNLHINSLELGDSAVYFCASSRISGGPNTGERFFGEGSRLTVL.

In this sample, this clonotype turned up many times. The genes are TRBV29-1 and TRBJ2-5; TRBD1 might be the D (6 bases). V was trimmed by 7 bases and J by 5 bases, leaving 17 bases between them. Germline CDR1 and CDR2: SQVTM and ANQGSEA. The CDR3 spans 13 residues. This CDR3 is CSAATGRRETQYF. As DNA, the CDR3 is TGCAGCGCAGCTACAGGGCGGAGGGAGACCCAGTACTTC.

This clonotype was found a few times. CDR3 DNA sequence: TGTGCCAGAAGACAGGGGGCAAATGGCTACACCTTC. Amino acids: CARRQGANGYTF. The chain combines TRBV7-9 with TRBJ1-2; 10 bases fit TRBD1. This CDR3 region has 12 residues. Germline CDR1 SEHNR, CDR2 FQNEAQ (reference sequence). Trimming at V came to 9 bases and at J to 6 bases, leaving 4 bases not matched to a gene.

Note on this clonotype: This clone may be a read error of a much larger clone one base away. CDR3 in DNA: TGTGCCGGCAGCGTGGCCCTTAGCGGGGACACAGATACGCAGTATTTT. Its protein is CAGSVALSGDTDTQYF. V usage is TRBV7-2 and J usage is TRBJ2-3, with 8 bases lining up with TRBD2. CDR3 size: 16 residues. Germline CDR1 and CDR2: SGHTA and FQGNSA.

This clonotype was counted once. For the CDR3, the DNA is TGTGCCATCAGTGAGTCGATAGGGGAGAATCAGCCCCAGCATTTT. Translating it yields CAISESIGENQPQHF. This chain connects TRBV10-3 to TRBJ1-5; D may be TRBD1 (5 bases). The ends were cut back, 0 bases at V and 4 bases at J, with 10 bases in the middle. CDR3 length equals 15 residues. Germline V gives CDR1 ENHRY, CDR2 SYGVKD.

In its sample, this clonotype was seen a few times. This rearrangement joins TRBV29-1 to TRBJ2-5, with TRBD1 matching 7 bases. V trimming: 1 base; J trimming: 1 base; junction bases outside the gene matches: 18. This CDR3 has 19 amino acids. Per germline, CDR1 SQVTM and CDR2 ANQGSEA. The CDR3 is CSVEGAETGLSFPQETQYF. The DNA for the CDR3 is TGCAGCGTTGAAGGGGCCGAGACAGGGCTATCCTTTCCCCAAGAGACCCAGTACTTC.

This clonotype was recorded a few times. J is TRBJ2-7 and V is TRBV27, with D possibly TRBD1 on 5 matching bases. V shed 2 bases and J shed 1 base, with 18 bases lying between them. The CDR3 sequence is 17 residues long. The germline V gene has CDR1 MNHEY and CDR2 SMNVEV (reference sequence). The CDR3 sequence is CASSLGSGQLESYEQYF. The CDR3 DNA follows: TGTGCCAGCAGTTTAGGGTCAGGGCAACTTGAATCCTACGAGCAGTACTTC.